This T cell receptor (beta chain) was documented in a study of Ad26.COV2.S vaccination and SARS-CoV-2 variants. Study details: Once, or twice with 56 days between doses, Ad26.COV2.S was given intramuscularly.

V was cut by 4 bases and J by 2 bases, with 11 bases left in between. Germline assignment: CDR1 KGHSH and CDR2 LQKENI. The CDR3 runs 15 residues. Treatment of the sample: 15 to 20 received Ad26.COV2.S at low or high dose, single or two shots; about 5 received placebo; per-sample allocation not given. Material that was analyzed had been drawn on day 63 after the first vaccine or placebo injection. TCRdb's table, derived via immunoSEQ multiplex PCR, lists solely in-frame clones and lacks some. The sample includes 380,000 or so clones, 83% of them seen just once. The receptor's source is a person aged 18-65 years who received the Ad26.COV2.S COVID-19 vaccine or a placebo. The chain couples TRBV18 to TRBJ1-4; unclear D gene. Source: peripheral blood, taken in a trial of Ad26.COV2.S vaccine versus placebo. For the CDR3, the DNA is TGTGCCAGCTCACACCTAGGCGGTACTAATGAAAAACTGTTTTTT. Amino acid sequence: CASSHLGGTNEKLFF.